A single sample is the source of the 3 T cell receptor beta chains below, sequenced in a study of human thymus T cells. Resections from corrective heart surgery supplied the thymus tissue. TCRdb's table, derived via immunoSEQ multiplex PCR, lists solely in-frame clones and lacks some. The data hold some 130,000 clones, with 90% to 95% observed a single time. The specimen sequenced was thymus tissue. These receptor sequences come from a boy younger than two with a congenital heart defect but otherwise immunologically healthy.

The chain combines TRBV5-1 with TRBJ2-2; 8 bases map to TRBD2. The CDR3 contains 16 residues. With 4 bases clipped from V and 6 bases from J, the junction kept 11 bases outside the gene matches. Germline CDR1 reads SGHRS; CDR2 reads YFSETQ. The DNA for the CDR3 is TGCGCCAGCAGCCCCTGGGAAGCGGGAGCCTCCGGGGAGCTGTTTTTT. Its translation: CASSPWEAGASGELFF. Full variable domain (missing parts from reference TRBV5-1 and TRBJ2-2): KAGVTQTPRYLIKTRGQQVTLSCSPISGHRSVSWYQQTPGQGLQFLFEYFSETQRNKGNFPGRFSGRQFSNSRSEMNVSTLELGDSALYLCASSPWEAGASGELFFGEGSRLTVL.

The V and J genes are TRBV27 and TRBJ1-1, with unresolved D. V lost 0 bases, J lost 0 bases, and 8 bases lay in between. Germline CDR1 reads MNHEY; CDR2 reads SMNVEV (reference sequence). The CDR3 has 15 residues. DNA of the CDR3: TGTGCCAGCAGTTTATCGCCCTCTTTGAACACTGAAGCTTTCTTT. Protein product: CASSLSPSLNTEAFF.

The chain carries TRBV13 and TRBJ2-1; tentatively, D is TRBD1 or TRBD2 (6 bases each). Between the trimmed V and J ends, which lost 1 base and 8 bases, there was a span of 15 bases. From germline, CDR1 is PRHDT and CDR2 FYEKMQ (reference sequence). The CDR3 sequence is 15 residues long. The CDR3 here is CASSLVGGLRYEQFF. The DNA for the CDR3 is TGTGCCAGCAGCTTAGTAGGGGGGCTGAGGTATGAGCAGTTCTTC.